The sample holds many counts of the clone carrying this T cell receptor beta chain. This record belongs to a study of T-cell reconstitution after alpha-beta-depleted transplantation in children. The TCRbeta library incorporated unique molecular identifiers. MiXCR, applied by TCRdb to the PCR reads, yields one record per CDR3 protein. The sample lists some 200,000 distinct CDR3 sequences, roughly 6.8% occurring once. This TCR derives from a human donor who donated a stem cell graft to a child with Wiskott-Aldrich syndrome. This material consisted of PBMCs from the stem cell graft donor, taken from the stem cell graft.

The CDR3 loop reads CASSFWGENTGELFF. Written as DNA, the CDR3 is TGTGCCAGCAGTTTTTGGGGTGAGAACACCGGGGAGCTGTTTTTT. The chain joins TRBV12-3 or TRBV12-4 to TRBJ2-2; D is unclear. The CDR3 runs 15 residues. The V end was cut by 3 bases, the J end by 1 base, with 9 bases between.